This TCR beta chain was identified during a study of T cells expressing NK-cell markers. The overall study: Seven of eight sequenced donors tested HCMV-seropositive; one tested seronegative.

Study-level findings and limits: More than 5 donors carried dominant NKG2C+ clonotypes that made up roughly 1.0-7.5% of their CD8+ T cells.

Germline loops: CDR1 DFQATT, CDR2 SNEGSKA (reference sequence). The CDR3 contains 13 residues. UMI-tagged 5'RACE template switching yielded the TCR beta cDNA. Reanalyzing the 5' RACE reads, TCRdb keeps one entry per CDR3 protein, without DNA. The listing contains a few hundred thousand distinct CDR3 sequences. About this clonotype itself: Its matching antigen is unknown.

This chain uses TRBV20-1 with TRBJ1-5. Sequencing was performed on blood T cells: a sorted CD56 or NKG2C T cell subset, CD4+ or CD8+ T cells, or bulk PBMC T cells (not recorded which). The clonotype comes from a young man in good health. CDR3 amino acids: CSAKEEVNQPQHF.